This T cell receptor beta chain is drawn from a study of OX40 agonist ivuxolimab in advanced cancers. This CDR3 has 14 amino acids. The germline V gene has CDR1 MNHNY and CDR2 SVGAGI (reference sequence). With 6 bases removed from V and 1 base from J, the gap between germline ends came to 13 bases. General study findings and limits: Averaging showed that CD8+ T cells had more expanded clones than CD4+ did. CD4+ and CD8+ T cells in blood underwent clonal expansion by week 6 at 0.1 to 3.0 mg/kg.

This table comes from immunoSEQ multiplex PCR, and its TCRdb copy is limited to in-frame clones, with some not included. This sample yields about 25,000 clones, of which about 86% are seen a single time; roughly 15% belongs to the top ten. Of note for this clone: The antigen is not known.

The TCR originated in an adult with an advanced solid tumor such as melanoma, head and neck, liver or kidney cancer. The V gene is TRBV6-6, the J gene TRBJ2-7; D gene ambiguous. This specimen consisted of CD4+ or CD8+ T cells sorted from blood, obtained in a trial of the OX40 agonist ivuxolimab. CDR3 region: CASSPVKSSYEQYF. Written as DNA, the CDR3 is TGTGCCAGCAGCCCCGTAAAGTCGTCCTACGAGCAGTACTTC.